Shown below are 21 T cell receptor beta chains from a single sample sequenced in a study of shared clonotypes between healthy human individuals. Clones were sequenced by immunoSEQ multiplex PCR, and TCRdb holds only the in-frame ones, with some missing. The table lists roughly 2.4 million clones, around 95% of them singletons. The material sequenced was naive CD4+ T cells sorted from blood. Specified subset: CD45RA+ positively selected. These receptor sequences come from a man aged 18 to 35 in good health.

Note on this clone: Other DNA sequences in this sample translate to the same CDR3. The chain joins TRBV6-1 to TRBJ1-5, with a possible D match to TRBD1 (5 bases). V lost 4 bases and J lost 4, with 8 bases in between. The CDR3 loop spans 13 amino acids. Germline CDR1 reads MNHNS; CDR2 reads SASEGT. The CDR3, as DNA: TGTGCCAGCAGTGGCACAGGTAATCAGCCCCAGCATTTT. Amino acid sequence: CASSGTGNQPQHF.

The chain has TRBV6-5 and TRBJ1-2; no reliable D call. Trimming took off 6 bases at V and 10 bases at J, with 21 bases between the two ends. Germline V gene data show CDR1 as MNHEY and CDR2 as SVGAGI. The CDR3 extends over 14 amino acids. CDR3 region: CASSQLSGSYYYTF. The CDR3 DNA follows: TGTGCCAGCAGCCAGCTGTCGGGGTCTTACTACTACACCTTC.

This chain connects TRBV5-1 to TRBJ2-7, with 11 nucleotides matching TRBD1. The V and J ends lost 3 bases and 9 bases, in that order; junction bases with no gene match: 14. The CDR3 covers 16 residues. Per germline, CDR1 SGHRS and CDR2 YFSETQ. The CDR3 sequence: CASSSNSGQGGSVQYF. CDR3 in DNA: TGCGCCAGCAGCTCGAACTCGGGACAGGGGGGGAGCGTGCAGTACTTC.

The rearrangement uses TRBV11-3 and TRBJ1-6; D unresolved. Germline CDR1 SGHNT, CDR2 YENEEA. This CDR3 comprises 19 residues. Trimming stripped 0 bases from V and 3 bases from J, with 18 bases between. CDR3 region: CASSLERLRAASYNSPLHF. The CDR3, as DNA: TGTGCCAGCAGCTTAGAGCGGCTAAGGGCGGCTAGCTATAATTCACCCCTCCACTTT.

This clone was found once. This chain links TRBV6-8 with TRBJ2-1, with a weak D call TRBD1 (5 bases). In germline, CDR1 is MNHGY, CDR2 SAAAGT. The CDR3 runs to 15 residues. V was clipped by 6 bases and J by 4 bases, with 16 bases between them. The DNA for the CDR3 is TGTGCCAGCAGGCCAGAGGACATCGAGTACAATGAGCAGTTCTTC. It yields the protein CASRPEDIEYNEQFF.

The genes are TRBV5-1 and TRBJ1-4; TRBD1 is a possible D gene (6 bases). CDR3 length equals 16 residues. Trimming left V 5 bases short and J 0 bases short, with 14 bases between. The germline V gene encodes CDR1 SGHRS and CDR2 YFSETQ. The CDR3 DNA is TGCGCCAGCAGAGGCGGACAGCTTGCAACTAATGAAAAACTGTTTTTT. This gives the protein CASRGGQLATNEKLFF.

This clone appeared a single time. V gene TRBV28 combines with J gene TRBJ1-5, with 7 bases that match TRBD1. With 1 base clipped from V and 4 bases from J, the junction kept 10 bases outside the gene matches. The CDR3 is 17 amino acids. Germline V lookup: CDR1 MDHEN, CDR2 SYDVKM. The CDR3 sequence is CASSLSAGGSTNQPQHF. The CDR3, as DNA: TGTGCCAGCAGTTTATCCGCAGGGGGTTCCACAAATCAGCCCCAGCATTTT.

The chain has TRBV7-2 and TRBJ1-6; perhaps TRBD1 as D (5 bases). V dropped 4 bases and J dropped 6 bases, with 10 bases sitting between them. The CDR3 runs 14 residues. Germline CDR1 reads SGHTA; CDR2 reads FQGNSA. As DNA, the CDR3 is TGTGCCAGCAGCTACTCGGGACCTAATTCACCCCTCCACTTT. This gives the protein CASSYSGPNSPLHF.

This chain joins TRBV6-1 and TRBJ1-2; D perhaps matches TRBD1 (6 bases). Germline V gives CDR1 MNHNS, CDR2 SASEGT. Trimming stripped 2 bases from V and 2 bases from J, with 21 bases between. The CDR3 contains 18 residues. CDR3 residues: CASSEHSLRDTSNYGYTF. CDR3 nucleotides: TGTGCCAGCAGTGAACACTCCCTCCGGGACACCTCCAACTATGGCTACACCTTC.

This clone has a handful of counts. The CDR3 reads CASSETGKGSPLHF. The CDR3 nucleotides read TGTGCCAGCAGCGAGACAGGGAAGGGTTCACCCCTCCACTTT. V usage is TRBV9 and J usage is TRBJ1-6, with TRBD1 identical over 7 bases. Looked up from germline, CDR1 is SGDLS and CDR2 is YYNGEE. J was trimmed by 9 bases and V by 3 bases; bases with no gene match: 6. The CDR3 is made up of 14 amino acids.

The J gene is TRBJ1-4, the V gene TRBV10-3, with no clear D. Germline lookup yields CDR1 ENHRY and CDR2 SYGVKD. V was clipped by 3 bases and J by 4 bases, with 3 bases between them. The CDR3 is made up of 12 amino acids. The CDR3 spells CAISEYNEKLFF. The CDR3 region has the DNA TGTGCCATCAGTGAATATAATGAAAAACTGTTTTTT.

This clone was detected once. The V gene is TRBV10-3, the J gene TRBJ2-7; D unclear. This CDR3 region has 14 residues. The V gene's germline CDR1 is ENHRY and CDR2 SYGVKD. Trimming took 0 bases from V and 2 from J, leaving 8 bases between them. The CDR3 reads CAISESADPYEQYF. CDR3 coding DNA: TGTGCCATCAGTGAGTCTGCTGATCCCTACGAGCAGTACTTC.

The chain couples TRBV6-1 to TRBJ2-4; D unresolved. V was shortened by 4 bases and J by 5 bases, with 6 bases between the two germline ends. This CDR3 has 12 amino acids. Germline assignment: CDR1 MNHNS and CDR2 SASEGT. DNA of the CDR3: TGTGCCAGCAGTGCCCTGGAAAACATTCAGTACTTC. As protein: CASSALENIQYF.

The chain employs TRBV28 and TRBJ1-1; TRBD1 is a possible D gene (5 bases). Deletions cut 5 bases from V and 1 base from J, with 17 bases between. This CDR3 is 16 amino acids long. Germline V lookup: CDR1 MDHEN, CDR2 SYDVKM. CDR3 sequence (DNA): TGTGCCAGCAGTCCTGATCCCCAACAGGAGAACACTGAAGCTTTCTTT. Its protein product is CASSPDPQQENTEAFF.

The chain's CDR3 is CASSFEGRNYGYTF. The DNA of the CDR3 is TGTGCCAGCAGCTTCGAAGGGAGGAACTATGGCTACACCTTC. The chain combines TRBV7-9 with TRBJ1-2; D not certain. The V end was cut by 3 bases, the J end by 2 bases, with 10 bases between. CDR3 length: 14 residues. Germline V gives CDR1 SEHNR, CDR2 FQNEAQ (reference sequence).

The CDR3 bases are TGTGCCAGCAGTGGGGGTACCAATAATTCACCCCTCCACTTT. Its protein product is CASSGGTNNSPLHF. The rearrangement joins TRBV25-1 to TRBJ1-6; D gene ambiguous. Germline assignment: CDR1 MGHDK and CDR2 SYGVNS. CDR3 length: 14 amino acids. V was pared by 4 bases and J by 5 bases, with 9 bases between.

The CDR3, as DNA: TGTGCCAGCTCACCCGGACGGGCGGGGGCCAACTATGGCTACACCTTC. Translation gives CASSPGRAGANYGYTF. This chain uses TRBV18 with TRBJ1-2, with D possibly TRBD1 on 6 matching bases. Germline V CDR1 and CDR2: KGHSH, LQKENI. V was clipped by 3 bases and J by 2 bases, with 16 bases between them. The CDR3 spans 16 residues.

V usage is TRBV11-2 and J usage is TRBJ2-7; D not certain. Trimming pared 1 base from V and 5 bases from J, leaving 12 bases between. The CDR3 length is 14 residues. The V gene's germline CDR1 is SGHAT and CDR2 FQNNGV. CDR3 loop: CASSLGVRFNEQYF. The DNA for the CDR3 is TGTGCCAGCAGCTTAGGGGTCAGGTTCAACGAGCAGTACTTC.

The chain links TRBV7-4 to TRBJ2-1; possibly TRBD2 for D (6 bases). The CDR3 has 13 amino acids. CDR1 SGHVT and CDR2 SQSDAQ come from the germline V gene. Trimming removed 5 bases at V and 8 bases at J, with 13 bases between. The CDR3 spells CASSVGSKDEQFF. The CDR3, as DNA: TGTGCCAGCAGCGTCGGGAGTAAGGATGAGCAGTTCTTC.

The rearrangement uses TRBV7-2 and TRBJ2-1; D might be TRBD1 or TRBD2, each matching 5 bases. V was trimmed by 0 bases and J by 8 bases, leaving 17 bases between them. This CDR3 region has 16 residues. Germline V CDR1 and CDR2: SGHTA, FQGNSA. In DNA form, the CDR3 reads TGTGCCAGCAGCTTAGCCTCATGGGACCCGCCCTATGAGCAGTTCTTC. Protein sequence: CASSLASWDPPYEQFF.

The rearrangement joins TRBV6-1 to TRBJ1-4, with D unresolved. Germline V gene lookup returns CDR1 MNHNS and CDR2 SASEGT. V lost 1 base and J lost 3, with 18 bases in between. The CDR3 totals 18 residues. CDR3 sequence (DNA): TGTGCCAGCAGTGAAGTCGCGGGGTTCTGGTCACCTAATGAAAAACTGTTTTTT. It specifies CASSEVAGFWSPNEKLFF.